The T cell receptor (beta chain) under discussion was sequenced for a study of shared clonotypes between healthy human individuals (dated by TCRdb to the early 2020s). Looking at the study overall: The cohort comprised two women and a few men aged 18 to 49 years. For each donor, CD4 naive and CD4 memory were each run on three plates, CD8 naive on two plates, and CD8 memory on one plate. The study deeply sequenced blood TCR repertoires of about 5 healthy adults to estimate repertoire size and the extent of clonotype sharing between individuals. Different laboratories and diverse techniques were used to prepare libraries and sequence TCR repertoires, to increase sequencing depth and limit assay-specific biases. Between about 0.8 and 8.9 billion PBMCs per donor were obtained by leukapheresis. The paper's findings and limits, for the study overall: The genetic and exposure-history diversity represented was limited by the small number of donors. Sampling was limited to blood, and TCR repertoires in tissue likely differ from TCR repertoires in blood. Naive subsets generally had larger estimated clonotype richness than memory subsets did. Compared with non-shared clonotypes, the clonotypes found in all four sorted-subset donors had higher generation probabilities. Even with the large sequencing depth, rarefaction of the sorted-subset datasets indicated that sequencing was incomplete. Based on pairwise subsampling, the degree of clonotype sharing among donors was expected to be affected by sequencing depth. Across four donors, 4.5% to 6.5% of naive CD4, roughly 3.5% of naive CD8, approximately 2.5% of memory CD4, and roughly 0.4% of memory CD8 clonotypes were shared.

Using the deep immunoSEQ assay, multiplex PCR amplified TCR CDR3 regions from genomic DNA. Genomic DNA extracted from each cell subset was distributed evenly over all wells of several immunoSEQ 96-well plates, and each plate served as one replicate. For sorted subsets, approximately 200 ng of genomic DNA, equivalent to around 30,000 T cell genomes, went into each replicate PCR. Purified libraries were measured with a Qubit 3.0 fluorometer, size-checked on a Bioanalyzer 2100, and measured again with the KAPA Library Quantification kit. Every immunoSEQ 96-well plate was sequenced on a dedicated single-read 150-cycle Illumina NextSeq 550 flow cell. In the authors' own workflow: Because only junctional sequences without quality scores were contained in the immunoSEQ output, filtering matching that applied to full-length reads could not be performed. To assign V/J genes and CDR3, sequences were annotated against IMGT germline references using PyIR, a Python wrapper for IgBLAST v1.9. Reads were filtered out if the reads had weak V/J assignments (E-value above 1e-6), no CDR3, stop codons, out-of-frame junctions, or ambiguous translated residues. V3J clonotypes were defined as sequences sharing an identical inferred V gene, J gene, and CDR3 amino acid sequence. The percentage overlap between two repertoires was calculated by dividing the number of shared unique clonotypes by the size of the smaller repertoire. RTK rarefaction, the Chao1 estimator, and Recon v2.1 estimates of unobserved clonotypes were used to assess repertoire richness. OLGA was used to compute generation probabilities for all TCRbeta clonotypes that the gDNA method yielded from a few donors. TCRdb's version of the immuneACCESS table is confined to in-frame rearrangements and falls short of the full clone set. An unresolved V gene accounts for under half of the shortfall where checked; the remainder is of unknown origin. Clone size and V and J calls were adopted from that table, with D and trimming inferred from the DNA. In all, the sample holds some 2,100,000 clones, and approximately 94% of those were seen once. The top ten hold roughly 1.8% of the sample.

Points on this clone: The antigen it recognizes is unknown. Base qualities are missing; no much larger clone stands one base away. At the DNA level, this CDR3 is encoded by other sequences in the same sample as well.

CD8 naive samples consisted of CD45RO-negative cells that were positively selected for CCR7, yielding a CD45RA+CCR7+ population without TemRA cells. The donors were healthy, HIV-negative adults who had no recently reported acute infections or vaccinations. Only Caucasian adults living in Nashville, Tennessee, USA were represented among the donors. Blood was obtained by leukapheresis, after which PBMCs were separated by Ficoll-Histopaque density gradient centrifugation and cryopreserved in liquid nitrogen vapor phase. Analytical flow cytometry was used to check the purity and quantity of every magnetically sorted T cell population. Each sorted fraction had its genomic DNA isolated and then quantified by UV absorbance on a Nanodrop 2000c. For CDR1 and CDR2, the germline V gene lists MDHEN and SYDVKM. The V and J ends are trimmed by 2 bases and 5 bases, leaving 5 bases between them. From cysteine to phenylalanine, the CDR3 is 12 amino acids long. Only the CDR3 DNA stays, 36 bases, in frame from base 1.

What was sequenced was naive CD8+ T cells from PBMCs. Read against the paper, the sample's cell subset or site label means: CD45RA+CCR7+. This TCR was sampled from a man between 18 and 35 years old in good health. Some clones in this sample may be carry-over from other donors' samples. The chain joins TRBV28 to TRBJ2-3; a confident D gene designation cannot be given. The CDR3 region: CASSLGRDTQYF. The DNA sequence is TGTGCCAGCAGTTTAGGACGAGATACGCAGTATTTT.